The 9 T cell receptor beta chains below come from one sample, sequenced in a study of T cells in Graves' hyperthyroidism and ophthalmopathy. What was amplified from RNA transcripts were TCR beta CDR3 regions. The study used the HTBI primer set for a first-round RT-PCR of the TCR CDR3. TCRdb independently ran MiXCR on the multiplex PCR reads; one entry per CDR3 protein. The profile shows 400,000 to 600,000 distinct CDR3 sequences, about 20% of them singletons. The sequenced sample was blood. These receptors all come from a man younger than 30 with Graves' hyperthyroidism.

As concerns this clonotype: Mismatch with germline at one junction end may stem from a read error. Here the CDR3 DNA reads TGTGCCAGCAGTCTAGTTTCGCGGGCAGGGGGCTTGGATCATCCCCAGCATTTT. Protein: CASSLVSRAGGLDHPQHF. The rearrangement uses TRBV28 and TRBJ1-5; 8 nucleotides agree with TRBD1. Germline V lookup: CDR1 MDHEN, CDR2 SYDVKM. This CDR3 is 18 amino acids long.

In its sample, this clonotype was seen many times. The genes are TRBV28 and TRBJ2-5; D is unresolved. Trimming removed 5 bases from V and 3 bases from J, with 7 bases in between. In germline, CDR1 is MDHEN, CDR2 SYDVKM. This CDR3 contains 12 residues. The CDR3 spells CASSTIEETQYF. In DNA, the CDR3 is TGTGCCAGCAGTACCATCGAAGAGACCCAGTACTTC. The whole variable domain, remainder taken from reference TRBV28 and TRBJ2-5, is DVKVTQSSRYLVKRTGEKVFLECVQDMDHENMFWYRQDPGLGLRLIYFSYDVKMKEKGDIPEGYSVSREKKERFSLILESASTNQTSMYLCASSTIEETQYFGPGTRLLVL.

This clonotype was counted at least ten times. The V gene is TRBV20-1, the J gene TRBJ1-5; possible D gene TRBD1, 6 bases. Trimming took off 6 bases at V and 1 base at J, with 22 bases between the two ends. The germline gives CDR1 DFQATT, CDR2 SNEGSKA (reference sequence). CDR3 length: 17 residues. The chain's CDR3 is CSARLGGGAFSNQPQHF. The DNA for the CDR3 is TGCAGTGCCCGGTTAGGGGGTGGGGCATTCAGCAATCAGCCCCAGCATTTT.

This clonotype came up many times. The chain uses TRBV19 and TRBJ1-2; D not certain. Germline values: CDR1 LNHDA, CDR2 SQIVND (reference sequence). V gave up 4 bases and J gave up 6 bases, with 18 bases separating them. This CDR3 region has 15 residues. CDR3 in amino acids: CASSTLPPALDGYTF. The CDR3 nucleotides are TGTGCCAGTAGTACCCTTCCCCCGGCCCTCGATGGCTACACCTTC.

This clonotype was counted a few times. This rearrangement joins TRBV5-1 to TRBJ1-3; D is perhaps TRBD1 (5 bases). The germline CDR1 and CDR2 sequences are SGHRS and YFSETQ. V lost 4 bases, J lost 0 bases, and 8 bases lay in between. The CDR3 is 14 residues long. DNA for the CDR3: TGCGCCAGCAGCCCGGACACCTCTGGAAACACCATATATTTT. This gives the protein CASSPDTSGNTIYF. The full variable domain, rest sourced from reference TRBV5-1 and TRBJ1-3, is KAGVTQTPRYLIKTRGQQVTLSCSPISGHRSVSWYQQTPGQGLQFLFEYFSETQRNKGNFPGRFSGRQFSNSRSEMNVSTLELGDSALYLCASSPDTSGNTIYFGEGSWLTVV.

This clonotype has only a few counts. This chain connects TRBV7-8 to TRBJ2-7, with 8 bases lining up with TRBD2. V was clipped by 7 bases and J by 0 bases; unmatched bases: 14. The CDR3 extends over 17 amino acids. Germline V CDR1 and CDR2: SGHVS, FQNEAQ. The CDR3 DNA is TGTGCCAGCACCCCCCCCCCTACTAGCGGTAGCTCCTACGAGCAGTACTTC. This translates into CASTPPPTSGSSYEQYF.

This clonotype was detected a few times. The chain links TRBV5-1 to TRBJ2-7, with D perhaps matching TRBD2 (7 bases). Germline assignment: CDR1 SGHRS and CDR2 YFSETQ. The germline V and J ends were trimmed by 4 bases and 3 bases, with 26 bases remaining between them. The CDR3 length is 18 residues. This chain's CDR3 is CASSRGAGLKKVLYEQYF. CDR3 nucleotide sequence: TGCGCCAGCAGCCGGGGGGCGGGATTAAAGAAGGTACTCTACGAGCAGTACTTC. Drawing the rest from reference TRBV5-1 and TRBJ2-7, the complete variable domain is KAGVTQTPRYLIKTRGQQVTLSCSPISGHRSVSWYQQTPGQGLQFLFEYFSETQRNKGNFPGRFSGRQFSNSRSEMNVSTLELGDSALYLCASSRGAGLKKVLYEQYFGPGTRLTVT.

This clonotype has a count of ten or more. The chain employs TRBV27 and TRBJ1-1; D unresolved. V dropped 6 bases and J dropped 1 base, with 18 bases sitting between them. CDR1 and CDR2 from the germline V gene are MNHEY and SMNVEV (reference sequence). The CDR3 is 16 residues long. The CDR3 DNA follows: TGTGCCAGCAGCCCTATGAGGGTCCAGAGGAACACTGAAGCTTTCTTT. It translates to CASSPMRVQRNTEAFF.

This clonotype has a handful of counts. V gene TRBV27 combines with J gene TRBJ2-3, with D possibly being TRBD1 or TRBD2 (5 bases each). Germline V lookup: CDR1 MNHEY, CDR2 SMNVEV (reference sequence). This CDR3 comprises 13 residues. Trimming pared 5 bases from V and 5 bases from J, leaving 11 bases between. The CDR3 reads CASSLRGGDTQYF. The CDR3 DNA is TGTGCCAGCAGTCTACGTGGGGGAGATACGCAGTATTTT.